Sequencing of this TCR beta chain was carried out in a study of blood T cells in healthy people across ages. Trimming at V came to 3 bases and at J to 5 bases, leaving 9 bases not matched to a gene. The CDR3 is 15 residues long. Per germline, CDR1 SGHRS and CDR2 YFSETQ. For the second PCR, which ran for about 7 to 11 cycles, a sample-barcoded 5' primer and a J-beta primer mix were used. Each CDR3 protein is one row after TCRdb ran MiXCR on the 5' RACE reads. The sample lists hundreds of thousands of distinct CDR3 sequences; 58% were seen once. This chain links TRBV5-1 with TRBJ2-7; 9 bases are a match to TRBD1. The sequencing input was blood. The origin of this receptor is a young man in good health. The CDR3 loop is CASSSEGTGYDEQYF. The CDR3 DNA follows: TGCGCCAGCAGCTCCGAGGGGACAGGGTATGACGAGCAGTACTTC.